A selection of T cell receptor beta chains follows, all from one sample in a study of cytomegalovirus exposure and HLA in healthy donors. Here immunoSEQ multiplex PCR was the method, and the copy in TCRdb shows in-frame clones only, minus some. The table lists about 150,000 clones, about 91% of them singletons. The specimen was PBMCs. Every receptor here comes from a man in his late teens or twenties in good health and CMV-seropositive. The CDR3 runs from the conserved cysteine through the conserved F or W. The D gene is left open where the match is weak. Size is stated for part of the rows, as once, few or many counts, or as a class when the clone is expanded.

v_call: TRBV6-6
d_call: .
clone_size: once
cdr3_length: 13
j_call: TRBJ1-6
cdr3_nt: TGTGCCAGCGGTCAGACAGCCGTTTCACCCCTCCACTTT
cdr3_aa: CASGQTAVSPLHF

v_call: TRBV10-3
d_call: TRBD1
clone_size: .
cdr3_length: 14
j_call: TRBJ2-2
cdr3_nt: TGTGCCACCTCCGGGACAGGGGCTACCGGGGAGCTGTTTTTT
cdr3_aa: CATSGTGATGELFF

v_call: TRBV9
d_call: .
clone_size: once
cdr3_length: 14
j_call: TRBJ1-4
cdr3_nt: TGTGCCAGCAGCGTACCGGGAGAGGGAGAAAAACTGTTTTTT
cdr3_aa: CASSVPGEGEKLFF

v_call: TRBV27
d_call: TRBD1
clone_size: .
cdr3_length: 13
j_call: TRBJ2-7
cdr3_nt: TGTGCCAGCAAGGGACAGGGAACCTACGAGCAGTACTTC
cdr3_aa: CASKGQGTYEQYF

v_call: TRBV28
d_call: .
clone_size: .
cdr3_length: 13
j_call: TRBJ1-5
cdr3_nt: TGTGCCAGCAGTTTCATTTCGGAGGAGCCCCAGCATTTT
cdr3_aa: CASSFISEEPQHF

v_call: TRBV5-1
d_call: .
clone_size: .
cdr3_length: 16
j_call: TRBJ2-2
cdr3_nt: TGCGCCAGCAGCTACGGGTTAGACGGGAACACCGGGGAGCTGTTTTTT
cdr3_aa: CASSYGLDGNTGELFF

v_call: TRBV27
d_call: .
clone_size: .
cdr3_length: 13
j_call: TRBJ1-2
cdr3_nt: TGTGCCAGCAGTATCCCCGGGGGCTATGGCTACACCTTC
cdr3_aa: CASSIPGGYGYTF

v_call: TRBV5-6
d_call: .
clone_size: .
cdr3_length: 14
j_call: TRBJ1-5
cdr3_nt: TGTGCCAGCAGCTTGGATGCGAGCAATCAGCCCCAGCATTTT
cdr3_aa: CASSLDASNQPQHF

v_call: TRBV30
d_call: TRBD1
clone_size: .
cdr3_length: 16
j_call: TRBJ2-7
cdr3_nt: TGTGCCTGGAGTGTAGGAATAGGCAGGGGGCATAGAGAGCAGTACTTC
cdr3_aa: CAWSVGIGRGHREQYF

v_call: TRBV4-1
d_call: TRBD2
clone_size: .
cdr3_length: 16
j_call: TRBJ2-7
cdr3_nt: TGCGCCAGCAGCCGTACTGTAGCGGGCTTCTTCTACGAGCAGTACTTC
cdr3_aa: CASSRTVAGFFYEQYF

v_call: TRBV4-1
d_call: TRBD1
clone_size: .
cdr3_length: 13
j_call: TRBJ1-1
cdr3_nt: TGCGCCAGCAGCCGGACAGGGTTTACTGAAGCTTTCTTT
cdr3_aa: CASSRTGFTEAFF

v_call: TRBV5-1
d_call: TRBD2
clone_size: .
cdr3_length: 19
j_call: TRBJ2-5
cdr3_nt: TGCGCCAGCAGGCTGGGACTAGCGGGAGGAGCGGGTTTTCAAGAGACCCAGTACTTC
cdr3_aa: CASRLGLAGGAGFQETQYF

v_call: TRBV27
d_call: .
clone_size: .
cdr3_length: 15
j_call: TRBJ2-1
cdr3_nt: TGTGCCAGCAGAGAAGGGCAGGGGCCCTACAATGAGCAGTTCTTC
cdr3_aa: CASREGQGPYNEQFF

v_call: TRBV4-2
d_call: TRBD2
clone_size: once
cdr3_length: 16
j_call: TRBJ2-1
cdr3_nt: TGTGCCAGCAGCCAAGATCTTGCGGGAGGGGTCAATGAGCAGTTCTTC
cdr3_aa: CASSQDLAGGVNEQFF

v_call: TRBV6-4
d_call: .
clone_size: .
cdr3_length: 15
j_call: TRBJ2-7
cdr3_nt: TGTGCCAGCAGTGAGATGGCAGGAACCCTTATGCAGCAGTACTTC
cdr3_aa: CASSEMAGTLMQQYF

v_call: TRBV18
d_call: .
clone_size: .
cdr3_length: 16
j_call: TRBJ1-2
cdr3_nt: TGTGCCAGCTCACCAGAGAGGGACTCTGGTTTCGATGGCTACACCTTC
cdr3_aa: CASSPERDSGFDGYTF

v_call: TRBV18
d_call: TRBD1
clone_size: .
cdr3_length: 15
j_call: TRBJ1-1
cdr3_nt: TGTGCCAGCTCACCCCTCGACAGGGGAGAAACTGAAGCTTTCTTT
cdr3_aa: CASSPLDRGETEAFF

v_call: TRBV7-9
d_call: .
clone_size: few
cdr3_length: 14
j_call: TRBJ2-7
cdr3_nt: TGTGCCAGCAGCTTACCCGGGGTTTCCTACGAGCAGTACTTC
cdr3_aa: CASSLPGVSYEQYF

v_call: TRBV6-5
d_call: TRBD2
clone_size: .
cdr3_length: 16
j_call: TRBJ2-1
cdr3_nt: TGTGCCAGCAGTTACACCACCGGGACTAGCGTCGGGGAGCAGTTCTTC
cdr3_aa: CASSYTTGTSVGEQFF

v_call: TRBV5-1
d_call: .
clone_size: .
cdr3_length: 13
j_call: TRBJ2-7
cdr3_nt: TGCGCCAGCAGCTCCGGGTGGACTCAGAGGCAGTACTTC
cdr3_aa: CASSSGWTQRQYF

v_call: TRBV9
d_call: TRBD1
clone_size: .
cdr3_length: 14
j_call: TRBJ2-7
cdr3_nt: TGTGCCAGCAGCGTAGGCGGGACAGGGTACGAGCAGTACTTC
cdr3_aa: CASSVGGTGYEQYF

v_call: TRBV29-1
d_call: .
clone_size: .
cdr3_length: 14
j_call: TRBJ2-5
cdr3_nt: TGCAGCGTTGATCTGGGTTTGCCGGGGGAGACCCAGTACTTC
cdr3_aa: CSVDLGLPGETQYF

v_call: TRBV2
d_call: TRBD1
clone_size: .
cdr3_length: 15
j_call: TRBJ1-5
cdr3_nt: TGTGCCAGCAGTGAGGGACAGGAGGGGGGTCAGCCCCAGCATTTT
cdr3_aa: CASSEGQEGGQPQHF

v_call: TRBV29-1
d_call: TRBD1
clone_size: once
cdr3_length: 13
j_call: TRBJ2-7
cdr3_nt: TGCAGCGTGCGGACAGGTAAATCCTACGAGCAGTACTTC
cdr3_aa: CSVRTGKSYEQYF

v_call: TRBV12-5
d_call: .
clone_size: .
cdr3_length: 14
j_call: TRBJ2-2
cdr3_nt: TGTGCTAGTGGCCCGCAGGGTAGCACCGGGGAGCTGTTTTTT
cdr3_aa: CASGPQGSTGELFF

v_call: TRBV5-6
d_call: .
clone_size: .
cdr3_length: 15
j_call: TRBJ1-4
cdr3_nt: TGTGCCAGCAGCTCAAGGGGGATTCGGGGTGAAAAACTGTTTTTT
cdr3_aa: CASSSRGIRGEKLFF

v_call: TRBV14
d_call: .
clone_size: few
cdr3_length: 13
j_call: TRBJ1-2
cdr3_nt: TGTGCCAGCAGCCAAGCATACAGGGACGGCTACACCTTC
cdr3_aa: CASSQAYRDGYTF

v_call: TRBV29-1
d_call: .
clone_size: .
cdr3_length: 13
j_call: TRBJ1-3
cdr3_nt: TGCAGCGTTGTTTACAGCTCTGGAAACACCATATATTTT
cdr3_aa: CSVVYSSGNTIYF

v_call: TRBV5-1
d_call: TRBD2
clone_size: .
cdr3_length: 16
j_call: TRBJ2-7
cdr3_nt: TGCGCCAGCAGCGAACGACCGGGACTAGAGTCGTACGAGCAGTACTTC
cdr3_aa: CASSERPGLESYEQYF

v_call: TRBV5-4
d_call: TRBD1
clone_size: .
cdr3_length: 11
j_call: TRBJ1-6
cdr3_nt: TGTGCCAGCAGGGACAGGGGGCCCCTCCACTTT
cdr3_aa: CASRDRGPLHF

v_call: TRBV11-1
d_call: .
clone_size: .
cdr3_length: 15
j_call: TRBJ1-1
cdr3_nt: TGTGCCAGCAGCTTAGGAAGGGGGTCAGGCACTGAAGCTTTCTTT
cdr3_aa: CASSLGRGSGTEAFF

v_call: TRBV19
d_call: .
clone_size: few
cdr3_length: 16
j_call: TRBJ1-1
cdr3_nt: TGTGCCAGTAGTATGCCGGGACACCCGAAGAACACTGAAGCTTTCTTT
cdr3_aa: CASSMPGHPKNTEAFF

v_call: TRBV9
d_call: TRBD1
clone_size: .
cdr3_length: 15
j_call: TRBJ1-4
cdr3_nt: TGTGCCAGCAGCCCGCGACAGGGGTGGAATGAAAAACTGTTTTTT
cdr3_aa: CASSPRQGWNEKLFF

v_call: TRBV4-1
d_call: TRBD1
clone_size: .
cdr3_length: 18
j_call: TRBJ2-1
cdr3_nt: TGCGCCAGCAGCCAATCTCCGGGACAGCGTAGCTCCTACAATGAGCAGTTCTTC
cdr3_aa: CASSQSPGQRSSYNEQFF

v_call: TRBV7-8
d_call: .
clone_size: .
cdr3_length: 13
j_call: TRBJ2-4
cdr3_nt: TGTGCCAGCGGGCGGGGTTTCAAAAACATTCAGTACTTC
cdr3_aa: CASGRGFKNIQYF

v_call: TRBV5-4
d_call: .
clone_size: .
cdr3_length: 17
j_call: TRBJ2-2
cdr3_nt: TGTGCCAGCAAAGAAAAGGGGCCTTTCTCTGACACCGGGGAGCTGTTTTTT
cdr3_aa: CASKEKGPFSDTGELFF

v_call: TRBV19
d_call: .
clone_size: .
cdr3_length: 15
j_call: TRBJ1-3
cdr3_nt: TGTGCCAGTAGTATGACAGCCGTCTCTGGAAACACCATATATTTT
cdr3_aa: CASSMTAVSGNTIYF

v_call: TRBV29-1
d_call: .
clone_size: few
cdr3_length: 13
j_call: TRBJ1-5
cdr3_nt: TGCAGCGTGGCAGGGGATAGCAATCAGCCCCAGCATTTT
cdr3_aa: CSVAGDSNQPQHF

v_call: TRBV27
d_call: .
clone_size: .
cdr3_length: 16
j_call: TRBJ2-7
cdr3_nt: TGTGCCAGCAGTTCACTCGGGATCACCGCTATCTACGAGCAGTACTTC
cdr3_aa: CASSSLGITAIYEQYF

v_call: TRBV2
d_call: TRBD2
clone_size: .
cdr3_length: 16
j_call: TRBJ2-1
cdr3_nt: TGTGCCAGCAGTGAAGCGAGACTAGCGGGATACAATGAGCAGTTCTTC
cdr3_aa: CASSEARLAGYNEQFF

v_call: TRBV5-1
d_call: TRBD2
clone_size: once
cdr3_length: 16
j_call: TRBJ2-5
cdr3_nt: TGCGCCAGCAGCTTGACCAGCGGGAGGGGAGTAGAGACCCAGTACTTC
cdr3_aa: CASSLTSGRGVETQYF

v_call: TRBV18
d_call: TRBD1
clone_size: .
cdr3_length: 15
j_call: TRBJ2-2
cdr3_nt: TGTGCCAGCTCCCGGACAGGGGTAGACACCGGGGAGCTGTTTTTT
cdr3_aa: CASSRTGVDTGELFF

v_call: TRBV6-6
d_call: .
clone_size: .
cdr3_length: 12
j_call: TRBJ2-5
cdr3_nt: TGTGCCAGCAGCCCCCACGGGGAGACCCAGTACTTC
cdr3_aa: CASSPHGETQYF